The table lists the clone carrying this TCR beta chain with a count of one. The data are from a study of blood T cell repertoires in COVID-19. Using immunoSEQ multiplex PCR, the repertoire was profiled, and TCRdb retains in-frame clones only, with some absent. The table lists about 92,000 clones, approximately 91% of them singletons. The CDR3 runs 15 residues. V shed 2 bases and J shed 6 bases, with 16 bases lying between them. The germline V gene has CDR1 SGHNT and CDR2 YYREEE (reference sequence). Sequencing was carried out using peripheral blood. The chain has TRBV5-4 and TRBJ2-3; weak D call: TRBD2 (7 bases). The sequence derives from a human donor with active COVID-19. The donor label of this sample is uncertain. CDR3 coding DNA: TGTGCCAGCAGCTTAGAACCGGGGGGCCGGGATACGCAGTATTTT. It specifies CASSLEPGGRDTQYF.